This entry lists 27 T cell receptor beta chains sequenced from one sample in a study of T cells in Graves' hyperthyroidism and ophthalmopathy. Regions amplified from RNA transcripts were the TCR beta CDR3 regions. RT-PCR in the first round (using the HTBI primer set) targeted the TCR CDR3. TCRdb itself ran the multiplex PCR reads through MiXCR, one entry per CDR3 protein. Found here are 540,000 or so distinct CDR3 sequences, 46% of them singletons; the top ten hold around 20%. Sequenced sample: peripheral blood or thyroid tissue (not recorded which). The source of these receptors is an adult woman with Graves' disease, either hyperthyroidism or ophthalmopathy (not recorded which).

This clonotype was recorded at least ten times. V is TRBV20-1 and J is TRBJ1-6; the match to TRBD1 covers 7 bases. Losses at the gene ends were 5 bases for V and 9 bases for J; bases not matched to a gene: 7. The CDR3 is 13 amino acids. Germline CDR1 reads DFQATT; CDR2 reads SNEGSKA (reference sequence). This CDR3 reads CSASRDSVSPLHF. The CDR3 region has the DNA TGCAGTGCTTCTCGGGACAGTGTTTCACCCCTCCACTTT.

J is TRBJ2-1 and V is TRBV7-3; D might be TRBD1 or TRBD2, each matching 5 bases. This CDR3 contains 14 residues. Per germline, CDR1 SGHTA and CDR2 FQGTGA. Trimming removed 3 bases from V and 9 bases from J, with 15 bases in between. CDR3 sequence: CASSFFKGDSEQFF. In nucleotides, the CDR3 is TGTGCCAGCAGCTTTTTCAAGGGAGACAGTGAGCAGTTCTTC.

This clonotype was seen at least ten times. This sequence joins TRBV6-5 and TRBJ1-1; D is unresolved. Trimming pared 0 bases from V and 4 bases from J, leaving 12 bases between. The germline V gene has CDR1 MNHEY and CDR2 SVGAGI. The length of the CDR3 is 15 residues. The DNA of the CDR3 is TGTGCCAGCAGTTACTCGGGGATCCAAAGCACTGAAGCTTTCTTT. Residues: CASSYSGIQSTEAFF.

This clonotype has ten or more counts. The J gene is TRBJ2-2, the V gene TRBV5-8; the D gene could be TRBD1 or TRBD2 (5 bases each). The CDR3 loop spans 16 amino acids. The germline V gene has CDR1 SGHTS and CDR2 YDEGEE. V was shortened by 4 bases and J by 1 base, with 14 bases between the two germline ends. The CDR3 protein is CASSRDANLNTGELFF. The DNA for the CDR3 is TGTGCCAGCAGCCGGGACGCGAACTTGAACACCGGGGAGCTGTTTTTT.

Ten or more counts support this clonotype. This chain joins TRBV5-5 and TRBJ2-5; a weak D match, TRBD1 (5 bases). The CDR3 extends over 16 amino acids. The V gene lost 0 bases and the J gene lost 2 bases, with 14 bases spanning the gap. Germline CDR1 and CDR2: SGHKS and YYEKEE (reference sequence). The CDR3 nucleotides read TGTGCCAGCAGCTTGGGACAGTCTAACCTTCAAGAGACCCAGTACTTC. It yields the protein CASSLGQSNLQETQYF. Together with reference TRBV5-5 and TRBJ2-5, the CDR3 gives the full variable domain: DAGVTQSPTHLIKTRGQQVTLRCSPISGHKSVSWYQQVLGQGPQFIFQYYEKEERGRGNFPDRFSARQFPNYSSELNVNALLLGDSALYLCASSLGQSNLQETQYFGPGTRLLVL.

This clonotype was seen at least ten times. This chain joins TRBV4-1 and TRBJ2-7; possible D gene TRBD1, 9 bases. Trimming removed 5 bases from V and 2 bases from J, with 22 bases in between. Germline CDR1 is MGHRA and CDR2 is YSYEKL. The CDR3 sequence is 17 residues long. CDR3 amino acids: CASSVPSGGQGAYEQYF. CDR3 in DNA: TGCGCCAGCAGCGTCCCGAGCGGGGGACAGGGAGCCTACGAGCAGTACTTC.

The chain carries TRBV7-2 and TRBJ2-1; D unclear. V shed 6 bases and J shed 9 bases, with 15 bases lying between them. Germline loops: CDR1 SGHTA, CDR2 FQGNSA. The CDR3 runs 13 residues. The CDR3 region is CASSGPFTGEQFF. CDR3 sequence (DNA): TGTGCCAGCAGTGGCCCCTTCACGGGTGAGCAGTTCTTC.

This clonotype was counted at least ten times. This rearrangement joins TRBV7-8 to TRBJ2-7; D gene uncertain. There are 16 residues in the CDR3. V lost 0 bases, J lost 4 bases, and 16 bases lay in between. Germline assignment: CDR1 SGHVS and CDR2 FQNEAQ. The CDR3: CASSLAGSPRWYEQYF. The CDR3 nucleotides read TGTGCCAGCAGCTTAGCAGGGTCTCCCCGTTGGTACGAGCAGTACTTC.

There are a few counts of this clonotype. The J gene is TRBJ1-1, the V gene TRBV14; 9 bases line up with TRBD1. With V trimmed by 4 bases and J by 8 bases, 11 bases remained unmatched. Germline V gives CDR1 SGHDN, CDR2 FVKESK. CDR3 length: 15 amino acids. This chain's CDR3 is CASSPIVGTGPEAFF. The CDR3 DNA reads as TGTGCCAGCAGCCCTATCGTTGGGACAGGGCCCGAAGCTTTCTTT.

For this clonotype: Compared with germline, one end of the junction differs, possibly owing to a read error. CDR3 in amino acids: CASSVGTVHEAFF. The CDR3 nucleotides read TGCGCCAGCAGCGTAGGGACCGTACATGAAGCTTTCTTT. V gene TRBV9 combines with J gene TRBJ1-1; D may be TRBD1 (5 bases). This CDR3 spans 13 amino acids. Germline CDR1 and CDR2: SGDLS and YYNGEE.

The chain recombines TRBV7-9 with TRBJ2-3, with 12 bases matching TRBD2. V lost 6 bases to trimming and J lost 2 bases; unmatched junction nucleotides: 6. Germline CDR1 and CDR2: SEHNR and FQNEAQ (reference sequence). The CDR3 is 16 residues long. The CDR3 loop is CASSQGLAGNTDTQYF. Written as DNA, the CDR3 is TGTGCCAGCAGTCAAGGACTAGCGGGAAACACAGATACGCAGTATTTT.

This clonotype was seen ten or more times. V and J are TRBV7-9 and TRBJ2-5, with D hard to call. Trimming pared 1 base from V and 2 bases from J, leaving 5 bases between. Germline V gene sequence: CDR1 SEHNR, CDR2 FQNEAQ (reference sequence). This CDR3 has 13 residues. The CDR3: CASSLEIQETQYF. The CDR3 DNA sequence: TGTGCCAGCAGCTTAGAAATTCAAGAGACCCAGTACTTC. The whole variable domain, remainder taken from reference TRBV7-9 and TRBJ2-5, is DTGVSQNPRHKITKRGQNVTFRCDPISEHNRLYWYRQTLGQGPEFLTYFQNEAQLEKSRLLSDRFSAERPKGSFSTLEIQRTEQGDSAMYLCASSLEIQETQYFGPGTRLLVL.

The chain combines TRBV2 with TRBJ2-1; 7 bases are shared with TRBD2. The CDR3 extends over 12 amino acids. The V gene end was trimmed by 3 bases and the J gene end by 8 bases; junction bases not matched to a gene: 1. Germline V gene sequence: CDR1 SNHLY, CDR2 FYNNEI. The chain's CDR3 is CASSEAGDEQFF. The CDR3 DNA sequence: TGTGCCAGCAGTGAGGCGGGGGATGAGCAGTTCTTC.

The CDR3: CSARFNTNRLARSYEQYF. The CDR3 DNA sequence: TGCAGTGCTAGATTCAACACCAATCGACTAGCCCGCTCCTACGAGCAGTACTTC. The V call is TRBV20-1, the J call TRBJ2-7, with 7 bases that match TRBD2. Germline loops: CDR1 DFQATT, CDR2 SNEGSKA (reference sequence). Germline trimming cut 2 bases from V and 0 bases from J; bases unmatched to any gene: 16. The CDR3 extends over 18 amino acids.

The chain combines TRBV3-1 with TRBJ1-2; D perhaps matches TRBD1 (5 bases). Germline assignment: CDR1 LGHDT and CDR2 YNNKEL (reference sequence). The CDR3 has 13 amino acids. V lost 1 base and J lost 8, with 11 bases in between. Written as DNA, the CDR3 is TGTGCCAGCAGCCAAGGTGGGGGTAAAGGCTACACCTTC. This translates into CASSQGGGKGYTF.

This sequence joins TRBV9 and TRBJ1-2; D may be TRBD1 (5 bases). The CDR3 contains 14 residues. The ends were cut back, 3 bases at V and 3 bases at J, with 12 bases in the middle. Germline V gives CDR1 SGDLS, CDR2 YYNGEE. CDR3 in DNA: TGTGCCAGCAGCGACACAGGCCCCTACTATGGCTACACCTTC. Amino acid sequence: CASSDTGPYYGYTF.

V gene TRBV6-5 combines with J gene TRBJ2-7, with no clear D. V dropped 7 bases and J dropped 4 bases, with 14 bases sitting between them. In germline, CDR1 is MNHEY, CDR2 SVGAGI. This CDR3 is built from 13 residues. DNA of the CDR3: TGTGCCAGCAACCACAACTCCGGGTACGAGCAGTACTTC. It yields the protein CASNHNSGYEQYF.

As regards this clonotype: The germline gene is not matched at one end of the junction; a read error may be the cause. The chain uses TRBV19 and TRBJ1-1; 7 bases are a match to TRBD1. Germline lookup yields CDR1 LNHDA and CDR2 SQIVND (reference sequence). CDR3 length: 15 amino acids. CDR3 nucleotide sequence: TGTGCCAGTAGTTTAGACAGGGTTCTGGGCACTGAAGCTTTCTTT. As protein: CASSLDRVLGTEAFF.

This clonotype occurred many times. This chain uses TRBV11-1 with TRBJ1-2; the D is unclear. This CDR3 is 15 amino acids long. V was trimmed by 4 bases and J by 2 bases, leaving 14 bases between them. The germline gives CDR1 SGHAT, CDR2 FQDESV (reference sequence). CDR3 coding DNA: TGTGCCAGCAGCTCCGGCAACGGGCCAAACTATGGCTACACCTTC. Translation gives CASSSGNGPNYGYTF.

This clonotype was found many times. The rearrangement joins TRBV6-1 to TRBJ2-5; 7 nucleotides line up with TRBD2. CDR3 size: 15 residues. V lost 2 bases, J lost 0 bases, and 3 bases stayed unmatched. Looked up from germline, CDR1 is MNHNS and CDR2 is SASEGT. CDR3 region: CASSERAGDQETQYF. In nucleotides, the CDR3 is TGTGCCAGCAGTGAACGGGCGGGGGACCAAGAGACCCAGTACTTC.

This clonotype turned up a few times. The CDR3 loop is CASRGASGTSGVEQYF. As DNA, the CDR3 is TGTGCCAGCAGGGGGGCCTCCGGGACTAGCGGGGTCGAGCAGTACTTC. The chain employs TRBV6-5 and TRBJ2-7; the match to TRBD2 covers 13 bases. Germline CDR1 and CDR2: MNHEY and SVGAGI. CDR3 length equals 16 residues. J gave up 6 bases and V 6 bases, and 11 bases lay outside the gene matches.

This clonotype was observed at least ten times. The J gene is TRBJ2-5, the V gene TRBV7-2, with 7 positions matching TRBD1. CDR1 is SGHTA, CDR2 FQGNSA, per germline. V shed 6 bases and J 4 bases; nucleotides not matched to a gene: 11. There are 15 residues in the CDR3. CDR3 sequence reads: CASRSPGPGGETQYF. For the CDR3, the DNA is TGTGCCAGCAGGTCGCCGGGGCCAGGGGGAGAGACCCAGTACTTC. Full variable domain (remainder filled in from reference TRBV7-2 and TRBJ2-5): GAGVSQSPSNKVTEKGKDVELRCDPISGHTALYWYRQSLGQGLEFLIYFQGNSAPDKSGLPSDRFSAERTGGSVSTLTIQRTQQEDSAVYLCASRSPGPGGETQYFGPGTRLLVL.

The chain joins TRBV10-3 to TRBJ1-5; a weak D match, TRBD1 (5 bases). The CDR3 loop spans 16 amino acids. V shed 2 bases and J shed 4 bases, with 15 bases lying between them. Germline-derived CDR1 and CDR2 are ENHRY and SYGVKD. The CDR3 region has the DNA TGTGCCATCAGTGAGGTAGTGGGAGGGACGAATCAGCCCCAGCATTTT. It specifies CAISEVVGGTNQPQHF.

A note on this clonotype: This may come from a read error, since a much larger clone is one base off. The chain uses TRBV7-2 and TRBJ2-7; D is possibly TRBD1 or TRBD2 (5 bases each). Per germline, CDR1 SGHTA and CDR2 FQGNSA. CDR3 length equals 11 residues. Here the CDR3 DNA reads TGTGCCAGCAGCGGGGTTGAGGGGCAGTGCTTC. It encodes CASSGVEGQCF.

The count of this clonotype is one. CDR3 region: CASSPAGTGWGYTF. CDR3 coding DNA: TGTGCCAGCAGCCCCGCCGGGACAGGGTGGGGCTACACCTTC. The chain is built from TRBV7-8 and TRBJ1-2, with TRBD1 matching over 9 bases. The CDR3 is made up of 14 amino acids. With V trimmed by 5 bases and J by 8 bases, 9 bases remained unmatched. The germline V gene encodes CDR1 SGHVS and CDR2 FQNEAQ. The variable domain in full, completed from reference TRBV7-8 and TRBJ1-2, reads GAGVSQSPRYKVAKRGQDVALRCDPISGHVSLFWYQQALGQGPEFLTYFQNEAQLDKSGLPSDRFFAERPEGSVSTLKIQRTQQEDSAVYLCASSPAGTGWGYTFGSGTRLTVV.

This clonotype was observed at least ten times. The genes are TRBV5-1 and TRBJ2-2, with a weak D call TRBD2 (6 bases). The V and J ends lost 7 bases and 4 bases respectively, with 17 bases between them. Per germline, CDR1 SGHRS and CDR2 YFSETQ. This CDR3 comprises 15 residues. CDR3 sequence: CASYPGGGTTGELFF. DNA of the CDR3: TGCGCCAGCTACCCCGGGGGAGGTACCACCGGGGAGCTGTTTTTT.

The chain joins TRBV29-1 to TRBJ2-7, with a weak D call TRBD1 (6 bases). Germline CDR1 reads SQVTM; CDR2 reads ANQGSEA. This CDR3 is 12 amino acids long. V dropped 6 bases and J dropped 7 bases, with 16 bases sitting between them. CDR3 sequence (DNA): TGCAGCGTGGATGGGCAGGGGAAGGAGCAGTACTTC. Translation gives CSVDGQGKEQYF.